These 7 T cell receptor beta chains came from one sample sequenced in a study of vaccination and CD4 T cells after COVID-19. These receptors' antigens are unknown. Oncomine TCR Beta short-read sequencing was applied to DNA from cultured CD4+ T cells. TCRdb reanalysed the PCR reads using MiXCR and keeps one entry per CDR3 protein. The data show about 20,000 distinct CDR3 sequences, around 80% seen once. Treatment meaning: roughly nine-day PBMC culture with coronavirus spike peptide pools or control peptides (ViraFEST assay). Sequencing was performed on CD4+ T cells from blood, cultured in vitro, taken after SARS-CoV-2 vaccination. The receptors here all came from a human donor who received a COVID-19 vaccine.

This clonotype is large within its sample. This rearrangement joins TRBV18 to TRBJ1-2; perhaps TRBD1 as D (6 bases). Germline V gene lookup returns CDR1 KGHSH and CDR2 LQKENI. This CDR3 spans 13 amino acids. V was pared by 8 bases and J by 2 bases, with 12 bases between. The CDR3 DNA follows: TGTGCCAGCGCTGGGACACCGAACTATGGCTACACCTTC. Encoded protein: CASAGTPNYGYTF.

In this sample, this clonotype turned up a few times. This sequence joins TRBV2 and TRBJ1-2; 9 bases are a match to TRBD1. V lost 6 bases and J lost 7; bases outside the gene matches: 3. The length of the CDR3 is 12 residues. Germline loops: CDR1 SNHLY, CDR2 FYNNEI. CDR3 nucleotide sequence: TGTGCCAGCAGGACAGGGGGTTTTGGCTACACCTTC. This encodes CASRTGGFGYTF.

The rearrangement joins TRBV18 to TRBJ2-3; TRBD1 aligns across 9 bases. This CDR3 contains 14 residues. After removal of 4 bases from V and 2 bases from J, the junction contained 1 base not matched to a gene. Per the germline V gene, CDR1 is KGHSH and CDR2 is LQKENI. DNA for the CDR3: TGTGCCAGCTCACGGGACAGGGACACAGATACGCAGTATTTT. Its translation is CASSRDRDTDTQYF.

This chain links TRBV6-1 with TRBJ2-1; no firm D call. Trimming took off 6 bases at V and 2 bases at J, with 11 bases between the two ends. The CDR3 is 14 amino acids. Germline V lookup: CDR1 MNHNS, CDR2 SASEGT. CDR3 nucleotide sequence: TGTGCCAGCAGCAGGACGGTCACCTACAATGAGCAGTTCTTC. Translation: CASSRTVTYNEQFF.

This chain joins TRBV12-3 or TRBV12-4 and TRBJ1-1, with D possibly being TRBD1 (5 bases). V was cut by 3 bases and J by 6 bases, with 11 bases left in between. The CDR3 covers 13 residues. DNA of the CDR3: TGTGCCAGCAGTTTTGGGGGACCTGCTGAAGCTTTCTTT. Amino acid sequence: CASSFGGPAEAFF.

This chain's CDR3 is CASSAPPRGAQRDTQYF. CDR3 coding DNA: TGTGCCAGCAGTGCTCCCCCCCGGGGAGCACAACGAGATACGCAGTATTTT. This rearrangement joins TRBV12-3 or TRBV12-4 to TRBJ2-3; a weak D match, TRBD2 (5 bases). The CDR3 runs 17 residues. V was clipped by 5 bases and J by 5 bases, with 23 bases between them.

The rearrangement uses TRBV19 and TRBJ1-6, with D possibly matching TRBD1 (5 bases). The ends were cut back, 7 bases at V and 11 bases at J, with 15 bases in the middle. Per germline, CDR1 LNHDA and CDR2 SQIVND (reference sequence). The CDR3 sequence is 13 residues long. CDR3 residues: CASMLGEGAPLHF. In DNA form, the CDR3 reads TGTGCCAGTATGTTAGGGGAAGGTGCACCCCTCCACTTT.